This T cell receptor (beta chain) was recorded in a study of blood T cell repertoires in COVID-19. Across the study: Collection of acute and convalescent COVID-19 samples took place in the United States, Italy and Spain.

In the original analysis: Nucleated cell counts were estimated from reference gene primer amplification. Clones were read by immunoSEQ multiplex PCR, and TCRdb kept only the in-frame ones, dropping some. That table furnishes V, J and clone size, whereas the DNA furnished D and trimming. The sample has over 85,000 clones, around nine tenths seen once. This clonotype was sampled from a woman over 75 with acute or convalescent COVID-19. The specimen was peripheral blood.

The DNA of the CDR3 is TGTGCCAGCAGCCCGCGGACTAGCGGGGTCCAAGAGACCCAGTACTTC. The encoded protein is CASSPRTSGVQETQYF. The V call is TRBV7-9, the J call TRBJ2-5, with TRBD2 identical over 12 bases. CDR1 SEHNR and CDR2 FQNEAQ come from the germline V gene (reference sequence). CDR3 length equals 16 residues. V lost 5 bases to trimming and J lost 1 base; unmatched junction nucleotides: 5.